This TCR beta chain came from a study of T cell changes during pregnancy in multiple sclerosis. The protocol was immunoSEQ multiplex PCR, while the TCRdb copy is restricted to in-frame clones and leaves out a portion. The sample has about 31,000 clones, just over 85% seen once. J gave up 7 bases and V 5 bases, and 7 bases lay outside the gene matches. The CDR3 has 13 amino acids. Germline CDR1 SGHNT, CDR2 YENEEA. The chain uses TRBV11-3 and TRBJ1-2; 7 bases match TRBD1. The source is a female donor in good health, enrolled as a control in a pregnancy study. Sequencing used CD4+ T cells from peripheral blood mononuclear cells, obtained in the first trimester of pregnancy. This CDR3 reads CASSDQGVSGYTF. DNA of the CDR3: TGTGCCAGCAGCGACCAGGGGGTTAGTGGCTACACCTTC.